Following are 26 T cell receptor beta chains from one sample sequenced in a study of T-cell reconstitution after alpha-beta-depleted transplantation in children. TCRbeta library construction was performed incorporating unique molecular identifiers. Via MiXCR, TCRdb re-called the PCR reads, giving one row per CDR3 protein. The sample includes roughly 500,000 distinct CDR3 sequences, less than 35% of them seen just once. Sequences were derived from PBMCs from the stem cell graft donor, sampled from the stem cell graft. The receptors originated from a human donor who donated a stem cell graft to a child with aplastic anemia.

V gene TRBV7-7 combines with J gene TRBJ2-5; D gene ambiguous. The V and J ends lost 5 bases and 4 bases respectively, with 11 bases between them. The CDR3 has 13 amino acids. Germline values: CDR1 SSHAT, CDR2 FNYEAQ (reference sequence). The CDR3 sequence is CASSPSRRETQYF. The DNA for the CDR3 is TGTGCCAGCAGCCCTTCCAGGAGAGAGACCCAGTACTTC.

This clonotype was recorded a few times. The chain has TRBV7-6 and TRBJ2-7; 14 bases match TRBD2. After removal of 5 bases from V and 7 bases from J, the junction contained 13 bases not matched to a gene. There are 17 residues in the CDR3. The germline V gene encodes CDR1 SGHVS and CDR2 FNYEAQ. CDR3 sequence (DNA): TGTGCCAGCAGCCCGACTAGCGGGAGGGACGATGGGGGGGAGCAGTACTTC. This encodes CASSPTSGRDDGGEQYF.

This clonotype was picked up a small number of times. Here the CDR3 reads CASSFTSGRAVETQYF. CDR3 nucleotides: TGTGCCAGCAGCTTTACTAGCGGGAGGGCCGTAGAGACCCAGTACTTC. This sequence joins TRBV5-5 and TRBJ2-5, with 13 bases that match TRBD2. CDR1 and CDR2 (germline): SGHKS, YYEKEE (reference sequence). The CDR3 contains 16 residues. V dropped 2 bases and J dropped 4; count of bases not matched to a gene: 5.

The CDR3, as DNA: TGTGCCAGCAGTTTATCGGGCTATGTGGCCTACGAGCAGTACTTC. This sequence encodes CASSLSGYVAYEQYF. V gene TRBV28 combines with J gene TRBJ2-7, with D hard to call. Germline-derived CDR1 and CDR2 are MDHEN and SYDVKM. V lost 1 base to trimming and J lost 2 bases, with 12 bases between them. The CDR3 length is 15 residues.

The rearrangement joins TRBV20-1 to TRBJ1-1, with D perhaps matching TRBD1 (6 bases). The germline V and J ends were trimmed by 1 base and 4 bases, with 16 bases remaining between them. Germline CDR1 reads DFQATT; CDR2 reads SNEGSKA (reference sequence). This CDR3 region has 15 residues. The CDR3 here is CSARAGLGGGTEAFF. In DNA form, the CDR3 reads TGCAGTGCTAGAGCTGGGTTAGGGGGGGGCACTGAAGCTTTCTTT.

The chain is built from TRBV5-4 and TRBJ2-2; TRBD2 agrees at 7 bases. The V gene's germline CDR1 is SGHNT and CDR2 YYREEE (reference sequence). With V trimmed by 4 bases and J by 7 bases, 10 bases remained unmatched. This CDR3 region has 15 residues. The DNA for the CDR3 is TGTGCCAGCAGCCCGGGGAGGGATTTGGGCGGGGAGCTGTTTTTT. Amino acids: CASSPGRDLGGELFF.

This clonotype was detected only a few times. The chain uses TRBV7-9 and TRBJ2-7; D may correspond to TRBD1 or TRBD2 (7 bases each). Trimming shortened V by 4 bases and J by 3 bases, and 16 bases separated the two germline ends. The CDR3 is 15 residues long. CDR1 is SEHNR, CDR2 FQNEAQ, per germline (reference sequence). The CDR3 reads CASSSNRGGGYEQYF. The CDR3 DNA sequence: TGTGCCAGCAGCTCAAACAGGGGCGGGGGCTACGAGCAGTACTTC.

The rearrangement links TRBV18 to TRBJ2-1; D remains unclear. CDR1 is KGHSH, CDR2 LQKENI, per germline. V was shortened by 3 bases and J by 2 bases, with 5 bases between the two germline ends. The CDR3 consists of 13 residues. The CDR3 spells CASSPLTYNEQFF. CDR3 DNA sequence: TGTGCCAGCTCACCTCTCACCTACAATGAGCAGTTCTTC.

J is TRBJ2-1 and V is TRBV20-1, with TRBD2 identical over 12 bases. Germline CDR1 DFQATT, CDR2 SNEGSKA (reference sequence). The CDR3 has 16 residues. Trimming took 1 base from V and 10 from J; bases not matched to a gene: 11. CDR3 amino acids: CSARVSAGLAGGEQFF. The CDR3 nucleotides are TGCAGTGCTAGAGTTTCCGCGGGACTAGCGGGCGGGGAGCAGTTCTTC.

V gene TRBV5-1 combines with J gene TRBJ2-2; a weak D match, TRBD1 (6 bases). The CDR3 sequence is 15 residues long. V was pared by 2 bases and J by 1 base, with 9 bases between. Germline V gene data show CDR1 as SGHRS and CDR2 as YFSETQ. The CDR3 is CASSFTGMNTGELFF. CDR3 bases: TGCGCCAGCAGCTTTACAGGGATGAACACCGGGGAGCTGTTTTTT.

This clonotype occurred many times. This chain connects TRBV7-9 to TRBJ1-5; unclear D gene. Trimming pared 1 base from V and 6 bases from J, leaving 4 bases between. The germline gives CDR1 SEHNR, CDR2 FQNEAQ (reference sequence). The CDR3 runs to 12 residues. The CDR3 DNA reads TGTGCCAGCAGCTTAGAAGGTCAGCCCCAGCATTTT. Protein: CASSLEGQPQHF.

The chain combines TRBV29-1 with TRBJ2-3; D uncertain. The germline V gene encodes CDR1 SQVTM and CDR2 ANQGSEA. CDR3 size: 15 residues. V was cut by 2 bases and J by 2 bases, with 14 bases left in between. As DNA, the CDR3 is TGCAGCGTTGAACCAGAGGCACGGGCCACAGATACGCAGTATTTT. Protein product: CSVEPEARATDTQYF.

The chain carries TRBV29-1 and TRBJ2-1, with D uncertain. The germline CDR1 and CDR2 sequences are SQVTM and ANQGSEA. The CDR3 has 15 amino acids. V was clipped by 0 bases and J by 6 bases, with 15 bases between them. Here the CDR3 DNA reads TGCAGCGTTGAAGATCTAGTAGGAAGTCTCAATGAGCAGTTCTTC. Residues: CSVEDLVGSLNEQFF.

The chain is built from TRBV20-1 and TRBJ2-7; 8 positions agree with TRBD2. Germline values: CDR1 DFQATT, CDR2 SNEGSKA (reference sequence). Trimming took 3 bases from V and 2 from J; bases not matched to a gene: 9. This CDR3 spans 15 amino acids. This CDR3 reads CSARTGLANTYEQYV. Written as DNA, the CDR3 is TGCAGTGCTAGGACCGGACTAGCCAACACCTACGAGCAGTACGTC.

This clonotype was detected only a few times. The chain recombines TRBV14 with TRBJ2-1; unclear D gene. The CDR3 has 14 amino acids. CDR1 SGHDN and CDR2 FVKESK come from the germline V gene. V was pared by 4 bases and J by 7 bases, with 14 bases between. The CDR3 region has the DNA TGTGCCAGCAGCCCTACCCTAGTGTTGAATGAGCAGTTCTTC. This codes for CASSPTLVLNEQFF.

J is TRBJ1-1 and V is TRBV5-5; 9 bases agree with TRBD1. Germline V gives CDR1 SGHKS, CDR2 YYEKEE (reference sequence). Germline trimming cut 4 bases from V and 3 bases from J; bases unmatched to any gene: 4. The CDR3 sequence is 14 residues long. The CDR3 coding sequence is TGTGCCAGCAGCCAGAACAGGGGGCACACTGAAGCTTTCTTT. Protein sequence: CASSQNRGHTEAFF.

This clonotype came up a few times. The chain couples TRBV6-5 to TRBJ2-2; possible D gene TRBD1, 5 bases. Trimming cost V 2 bases and J 3 bases, with 10 bases left between them. CDR1 and CDR2 from the germline V gene are MNHEY and SVGAGI. This CDR3 contains 15 residues. The CDR3 DNA follows: TGTGCCAGCAGTTACCGTACAGGCTACACCGGGGAGCTGTTTTTT. It yields the protein CASSYRTGYTGELFF.

The chain combines TRBV12-3 or TRBV12-4 with TRBJ2-5; D gene ambiguous. Trimming left V 4 bases short and J 2 bases short, with 14 bases between. The CDR3 has 15 amino acids. CDR3 sequence reads: CASSYAYTNQETQYF. The CDR3, as DNA: TGTGCCAGCAGTTATGCGTACACGAATCAAGAGACCCAGTACTTC.

The chain employs TRBV20-1 and TRBJ2-1; 9 bases agree with TRBD1. Germline CDR1 reads DFQATT; CDR2 reads SNEGSKA (reference sequence). There are 15 residues in the CDR3. J lost 9 bases, V lost 3 bases, and 12 bases had no gene match. CDR3 DNA sequence: TGCAGTGCTAGGGGACAGGGAAGGGGTTTCATTGAGCAGTTCTTC. Residues: CSARGQGRGFIEQFF.

This chain uses TRBV12-3 or TRBV12-4 with TRBJ1-1; unclear D gene. This CDR3 has 15 amino acids. V was pared by 2 bases and J by 0 bases, with 10 bases between. The CDR3 here is CASSLKEGLNTEAFF. DNA of the CDR3: TGTGCCAGCAGTTTAAAGGAGGGATTGAACACTGAAGCTTTCTTT.

The chain is built from TRBV7-2 and TRBJ1-6; D not resolved. The ends were cut back, 6 bases at V and 0 bases at J, with 15 bases in the middle. The germline CDR1 and CDR2 sequences are SGHTA and FQGNSA. This CDR3 spans 17 amino acids. CDR3 in DNA: TGTGCCAGCAGAAACGGTTGGGGTGCCTCCTATAATTCACCCCTCCACTTT. Amino acids: CASRNGWGASYNSPLHF. The entire variable domain, with the rest obtained from reference TRBV7-2 and TRBJ1-6, is as follows: GAGVSQSPSNKVTEKGKDVELRCDPISGHTALYWYRQSLGQGLEFLIYFQGNSAPDKSGLPSDRFSAERTGGSVSTLTIQRTQQEDSAVYLCASRNGWGASYNSPLHFGNGTRLTVT.

In this sample, this clonotype turned up many times. The V call is TRBV10-2, the J call TRBJ1-2; 8 positions match TRBD1. The CDR3 runs 13 residues. J lost 3 bases, V lost 5 bases, and 2 bases had no gene match. Germline V gene lookup returns CDR1 WSHSY and CDR2 SAAADI. The CDR3 protein is CASSSTGDYGYTF. The CDR3 DNA is TGCGCCAGCAGTTCGACAGGGGACTATGGCTACACCTTC.

This clonotype was seen more than once but under ten times. V and J are TRBV20-1 and TRBJ2-5; D gene unclear. CDR3 length: 11 amino acids. Germline assignment: CDR1 DFQATT and CDR2 SNEGSKA (reference sequence). V gave up 4 bases and J gave up 2 bases, with 5 bases separating them. The CDR3 nucleotides are TGCAGTGCTAACAAACAAGAGACCCAGTACTTC. It encodes CSANKQETQYF.

V gene TRBV19 combines with J gene TRBJ1-5; 8 positions match TRBD1. CDR1 is LNHDA, CDR2 SQIVND, per germline (reference sequence). Trimming removed 6 bases from V and 5 bases from J; junction bases left unmatched: 3. The CDR3 is 13 amino acids. CDR3 protein: CASRDREDQPQHF. Here the CDR3 DNA reads TGTGCCAGTAGGGACAGGGAGGATCAGCCCCAGCATTTT. Full variable domain (outside the CDR3, taken from reference TRBV19 and TRBJ1-5): DGGITQSPKYLFRKEGQNVTLSCEQNLNHDAMYWYRQDPGQGLRLIYYSQIVNDFQKGDIAEGYSVSREKKESFPLTVTSAQKNPTAFYLCASRDREDQPQHFGDGTRLSIL.

This chain uses TRBV5-4 with TRBJ2-7, with 10 bases aligning to TRBD2. CDR1 is SGHNT, CDR2 YYREEE, per germline (reference sequence). Germline trimming cut 4 bases from V and 1 base from J; bases unmatched to any gene: 23. CDR3 length: 21 amino acids. CDR3 nucleotide sequence: TGTGCCAGCAGCCCAAACCTTGGACAGGGAATACTAGCGGGAAGATCCTACGAGCAGTACTTC. It yields the protein CASSPNLGQGILAGRSYEQYF.

The CDR3 DNA follows: TGTGCCAGCAGTTTCGGCCCGGGAGGGCCGGATACGCAGTATTTT. Protein product: CASSFGPGGPDTQYF. The chain carries TRBV12-3 or TRBV12-4 and TRBJ2-3, with 8 positions matching TRBD2. The V and J ends lost 3 bases and 6 bases, in that order; junction bases with no gene match: 8. This CDR3 spans 15 amino acids.